This is a list of T cell receptor beta chains from one sample in a study of lymphopenia after photon versus proton radiotherapy. The protocol was immunoSEQ multiplex PCR, while the TCRdb copy is restricted to in-frame clones and leaves out a portion. The sample carries about 60,000 clones, approximately 88% recorded once. The source material was peripheral blood, sampled from a patient treated with proton-based radiotherapy. These receptors came from a man in his 60s with pancreatic cancer. Each CDR3 is given with its conserved first and last residue. D genes are given only for firm matches. Clone sizes are given selectively: once, few, many, or a class where the clone is expanded.

-	14	-	TRBV6-1	TRBJ2-1	TGTGCCAGCACCGAGTTTGGCACTAACAATGAGCAGTTCTTC	CASTEFGTNNEQFF
TRBD1	18	-	TRBV28	TRBJ2-1	TGTGCCAGCAGTCCCGACAGGGGTGGGAAGAACTCCTACAATGAGCAGTTCTTC	CASSPDRGGKNSYNEQFF
TRBD1	15	-	TRBV5-4	TRBJ2-3	TGTGCCAGCAGCCCGGACAGGGGGTTAGCAGATACGCAGTATTTT	CASSPDRGLADTQYF
TRBD2	15	-	TRBV13	TRBJ2-5	TGTGCCAGCAGCACCGGGACTACACACCAAGAGACCCAGTACTTC	CASSTGTTHQETQYF
-	19	once	TRBV12-2	TRBJ2-2	TGTGCAAGTCGCTTTAGGGCCCGAGCTAGCGGGAGGCACACCGGGGAGCTGTTTTTT	CASRFRARASGRHTGELFF
-	16	-	TRBV11-2	TRBJ2-7	TGTGCCAGCAGCCCCAGGTGGGGCAGGGGCTCGGGCGAGCAGTACTTC	CASSPRWGRGSGEQYF
-	13	-	TRBV5-1	TRBJ2-3	TGCGCCAGCAGCTTACAGGGCGGGGATACGCAGTATTTT	CASSLQGGDTQYF
-	18	-	TRBV18	TRBJ1-3	TGTGCCAGCTCACTCGGTTCGAGAACAGGCGGCTCTGGAAACACCATATATTTT	CASSLGSRTGGSGNTIYF
-	11	-	TRBV11-3	TRBJ2-1	TGTGCCAGCAGCCCCGGAGGGCCCCAGTTCTTC	CASSPGGPQFF
-	12	-	TRBV29-1	TRBJ2-5	TGCAGCGTTGGGTGGGTGGAAGAGACCCAGTACTTC	CSVGWVEETQYF
-	11	-	TRBV12-5	TRBJ2-1	TGTGCTAGTGGTTTGATCGATGAGCAGTTCTTC	CASGLIDEQFF
-	11	once	TRBV7-9	TRBJ2-1	TGTGTGGTATGGGAGGACGATGAGCAGTTCTTC	CVVWEDDEQFF
-	11	-	TRBV20-1	TRBJ2-7	TGCAGTGCCCATGAGGACTACGAGCAGTACTTC	CSAHEDYEQYF
-	15	-	TRBV4-3	TRBJ1-1	TGCGCCAGCAGCCTGGGGTGGGGACTGAACACTGAAGCTTTCTTT	CASSLGWGLNTEAFF
TRBD2	16	few	TRBV27	TRBJ2-1	TGTGCCAGCAGTTTAGTTAGCGGGTTCAACCACAATGAGCAGTTCTTC	CASSLVSGFNHNEQFF
TRBD2	14	-	TRBV13	TRBJ2-1	TGTGCCAGCAGAAAGCGGGGGGCCTACAATGAGCAGTTCTTC	CASRKRGAYNEQFF
-	15	-	TRBV27	TRBJ2-5	TGTGCCAGCAGTTGGGGTGGGGTTTACCAAGAGACCCAGTACTTC	CASSWGGVYQETQYF
-	13	-	TRBV30	TRBJ2-7	TGTGCCTGGAGCGTCGGACGGTTCTACGAGCAGTACTTC	CAWSVGRFYEQYF
-	15	few	TRBV4-1	TRBJ1-4	TGCGCCAGCAGCCCCTCCGGAGCAACTAATGAAAAACTGTTTTTT	CASSPSGATNEKLFF
-	13	-	TRBV6-1	TRBJ1-2	TGTGCCAGCAGTGATCAAAATAACTATGGCTACACCTTC	CASSDQNNYGYTF